This T cell receptor (beta chain) comes out of a study of blood T cell repertoires in COVID-19. Study overall: COVID-19 samples, acute and convalescent, were from the United States, Italy and Spain.

This CDR3 is built from 18 residues. From germline, CDR1 is ENHRY and CDR2 SYGVKD. The germline V and J ends were trimmed by 0 bases and 0 bases, with 16 bases remaining between them. Participants' own reports of clinical history determined their cohort assignment. Generated by immunoSEQ multiplex PCR, the TCRdb table keeps only in-frame clones and is missing some. The sample carries some 140,000 clones, almost 85% recorded once. The specimen was PBMCs or T cells enriched from blood (not recorded which). V usage is TRBV10-3 and J usage is TRBJ2-3, with D perhaps TRBD1 (6 bases). This TCR derives from a middle-aged man with acute COVID-19. CDR3 nucleotides: TGTGCCATCAGTGAGTCGTTGGTCGGGCAGGGGAGCACAGATACGCAGTATTTT. Translated: CAISESLVGQGSTDTQYF.